This T cell receptor (beta chain) was sequenced in a study of shared clonotypes between healthy human individuals. General study points: Apart from blood, nothing was sampled; tissue repertoires likely differ.

This clone appeared a single time. Its antigen is not known. In the original processing: ImmunoSEQ yielded junction-only sequences lacking quality scores, so filtering differed. This table comes from immunoSEQ multiplex PCR, and its TCRdb copy is limited to in-frame clones, with some not included. That table furnishes V, J and clone size, whereas the DNA furnished D and trimming. The sample has about 490,000 clones; over 65% are singletons. V was pared by 0 bases and J by 6 bases, with 6 bases of the junction left unmatched. The CDR3 is 15 amino acids. The germline V gene encodes CDR1 SEHNR and CDR2 FQNEAQ (reference sequence).

The TCR was taken from a woman aged 40 to 50 in good health. Some clones in this sample may be carry-over from other donors' samples. The chain employs TRBV7-9 and TRBJ2-7; 9 bases align to TRBD2. Source material: PBMCs. CDR3 DNA: TGTGCCAGCAGCTTAGCGGTGGCGGGAGGGGGCGAGCAGTACTTC. It specifies CASSLAVAGGGEQYF.